The 21 T cell receptor beta chains in this list originate from one sample, sequenced in a study of blood T cell repertoires in COVID-19. Measured with immunoSEQ multiplex PCR; TCRdb has only the in-frame clones, and not every one. The sample holds 250,000 to 350,000 clones, roughly 90% seen once. Input material: peripheral blood. The receptors come from a man younger than 30 with active or convalescent COVID-19.

This sequence joins TRBV5-5 and TRBJ1-1; 10 bases map to TRBD1. Germline values: CDR1 SGHKS, CDR2 YYEKEE (reference sequence). The CDR3 covers 16 residues. Trimming took 4 bases from V and 7 from J; bases not matched to a gene: 13. The DNA for the CDR3 is TGTGCCAGCAGCGATACTCCGACAGGGGGCCTCCTTGAAGCTTTCTTT. Its protein product is CASSDTPTGGLLEAFF.

J is TRBJ2-2 and V is TRBV11-2, with D possibly TRBD2 on 5 matching bases. Germline lookup yields CDR1 SGHAT and CDR2 FQNNGV. The CDR3 spans 19 residues. Trimming removed 5 bases from V and 1 base from J, with 23 bases in between. CDR3 nucleotides: TGTGCCAGCAGCCCCTGGGCAATCACCAAGGCGGGGAACACCGGGGAGCTGTTTTTT. This translates into CASSPWAITKAGNTGELFF. The full variable domain, completed using reference TRBV11-2 and TRBJ2-2, is EAGVAQSPRYKIIEKRQSVAFWCNPISGHATLYWYQQILGQGPKLLIQFQNNGVVDDSQLPKDRFSAERLKGVDSTLKIQPAKLEDSAVYLCASSPWAITKAGNTGELFFGEGSRLTVL.

The gene calls are TRBV10-3 and TRBJ2-7, with TRBD1 as a possible D gene (6 bases). Trimming removed 5 bases from V and 5 bases from J, with 10 bases in between. The length of the CDR3 is 12 residues. Germline CDR1 reads ENHRY; CDR2 reads SYGVKD. The CDR3 sequence is CAISKKGDEQYF. The DNA for the CDR3 is TGTGCCATCAGTAAAAAGGGGGACGAGCAGTACTTC.

This chain connects TRBV27 to TRBJ2-7, with unresolved D. Germline V CDR1 and CDR2: MNHEY, SMNVEV (reference sequence). Trimming pared 5 bases from V and 0 bases from J, leaving 17 bases between. CDR3 length equals 16 residues. This chain's CDR3 is CASSPVWRRSSYEQYF. CDR3 sequence (DNA): TGTGCCAGCAGTCCCGTGTGGAGAAGGAGCTCCTACGAGCAGTACTTC.

The chain links TRBV9 to TRBJ1-2; D gene unclear. From germline, CDR1 is SGDLS and CDR2 YYNGEE. V lost 1 base, J lost 0 bases, and 10 bases lay in between. The CDR3 spans 15 residues. CDR3 DNA sequence: TGTGCCAGCAGCGTATGGGCCGGGACTAACTATGGCTACACCTTC. Its translation: CASSVWAGTNYGYTF.

About this clone: Different DNA sequences within this sample yield the same CDR3. The chain joins TRBV5-1 to TRBJ2-1; possible D gene TRBD1, 6 bases. The CDR3 is made up of 15 amino acids. Germline values: CDR1 SGHRS, CDR2 YFSETQ. The germline V and J ends were trimmed by 0 bases and 2 bases, with 9 bases remaining between them. The CDR3 sequence: CASSLAGDTYNEQFF. The CDR3 DNA sequence: TGCGCCAGCAGCTTGGCAGGGGACACCTACAATGAGCAGTTCTTC.

This clone was recorded at least ten times. The rearrangement uses TRBV11-2 and TRBJ2-1; D possibly corresponds to TRBD2 (5 bases). Trimming took 4 bases from V and 0 from J, leaving 13 bases between them. The CDR3 runs 16 residues. Germline V CDR1 and CDR2: SGHAT, FQNNGV. The CDR3 spells CASSWRADSSYNEQFF. DNA for the CDR3: TGTGCCAGCAGCTGGAGAGCGGATAGCTCCTACAATGAGCAGTTCTTC.

J is TRBJ1-4 and V is TRBV7-9; D call uncertain. The CDR3 has 16 amino acids. The germline V gene encodes CDR1 SEHNR and CDR2 FQNEAQ (reference sequence). Deletions cut 8 bases from V and 2 bases from J, with 18 bases between. The CDR3 DNA sequence: TGTGCCAGCGGCCATTTGTCCGCGGGGACTAATGAAAAACTGTTTTTT. Protein product: CASGHLSAGTNEKLFF.

This clone has a single count. J is TRBJ1-1 and V is TRBV6-5, with D tentatively TRBD1 (5 bases). Germline V CDR1 and CDR2: MNHEY, SVGAGI. V lost 5 bases to trimming and J lost 1 base, with 11 bases between them. The CDR3 sequence is 14 residues long. The CDR3 nucleotides are TGTGCCAGCAGTACCCAGACAGAGAACACTGAAGCTTTCTTT. Encoded protein: CASSTQTENTEAFF.

The V and J genes are TRBV7-2 and TRBJ1-1; 8 bases are shared with TRBD1. CDR1 is SGHTA and CDR2 is FQGNSA in the germline V gene. CDR3 size: 16 residues. With V trimmed by 4 bases and J by 2 bases, 9 bases remained unmatched. The CDR3 is CASSWQGALGNTEAFF. CDR3 DNA sequence: TGTGCCAGCAGCTGGCAGGGGGCATTGGGAAACACTGAAGCTTTCTTT.

The V gene is TRBV9, the J gene TRBJ2-1; D gene uncertain. This CDR3 contains 15 residues. From germline, CDR1 is SGDLS and CDR2 YYNGEE. V dropped 0 bases and J dropped 0 bases, with 7 bases sitting between them. The DNA of the CDR3 is TGTGCCAGCAGCGTAGCTCTCAGCTCCTACAATGAGCAGTTCTTC. Translating gives CASSVALSSYNEQFF.

The gene calls are TRBV4-3 and TRBJ1-2; tentatively, D is TRBD1 (6 bases). The CDR3 is made up of 16 amino acids. Germline V gene lookup returns CDR1 LGHNA and CDR2 YSLEER. Trimming stripped 0 bases from V and 6 bases from J, with 17 bases between. The CDR3 is CASSQDREGDLDGYTF. CDR3 DNA sequence: TGCGCCAGCAGCCAAGATAGGGAGGGGGATCTGGATGGCTACACCTTC.

This sequence joins TRBV10-3 and TRBJ1-2; D possibly corresponds to TRBD1 (5 bases). Trimming stripped 7 bases from V and 3 bases from J, with 12 bases between. In germline, CDR1 is ENHRY, CDR2 SYGVKD. The CDR3 runs 13 residues. CDR3 amino acids: CAINSLTDYGYTF. DNA for the CDR3: TGTGCCATCAACTCGCTGACAGACTATGGCTACACCTTC.

The J gene is TRBJ1-2, the V gene TRBV9; no clear D gene. Germline CDR1 and CDR2: SGDLS and YYNGEE. The V gene lost 3 bases and the J gene lost 0 bases, with 15 bases spanning the gap. The CDR3 loop spans 16 amino acids. The CDR3 loop is CASSERPDGANYGYTF. CDR3 coding DNA: TGTGCCAGCAGCGAGAGGCCCGACGGGGCTAACTATGGCTACACCTTC.

V and J are TRBV27 and TRBJ2-3, with D perhaps TRBD2 (5 bases). V shed 7 bases and J shed 6 bases, with 20 bases lying between them. CDR1 and CDR2 (germline): MNHEY, SMNVEV (reference sequence). This CDR3 spans 15 amino acids. The CDR3 is CASIPFGQEEDTQYF. The CDR3 DNA reads as TGTGCCAGCATCCCCTTTGGGCAGGAGGAGGATACGCAGTATTTT.

The gene calls are TRBV6-5 and TRBJ2-7; 8 bases match TRBD1. The CDR3 runs to 15 residues. Germline-derived CDR1 and CDR2 are MNHEY and SVGAGI. V shed 6 bases, J shed 6 bases, and the junction held 13 bases outside the gene matches. CDR3 sequence (DNA): TGTGCCAGCAGCCCCAGGGGCGGACAGGGCTCCGAGCAGTACTTC. Translating it yields CASSPRGGQGSEQYF.

The J gene is TRBJ2-1, the V gene TRBV4-1; D gene ambiguous. This CDR3 is 13 amino acids long. Trimming took off 0 bases at V and 6 bases at J, with 6 bases between the two ends. The germline V gene encodes CDR1 MGHRA and CDR2 YSYEKL. CDR3 DNA: TGCGCCAGCAGCCAAGAGTGGGCCAATGAGCAGTTCTTC. It yields the protein CASSQEWANEQFF.

The V call is TRBV5-6, the J call TRBJ2-1, with D possibly matching TRBD1 (7 bases). Germline CDR1 SGHDT, CDR2 YYEEEE. This CDR3 spans 15 amino acids. V lost 4 bases and J 4 bases, leaving 15 bases between the germline ends. CDR3 DNA: TGTGCCAGCAGCGTCACAGGGGAGGATTACAATGAGCAGTTCTTC. The encoded protein is CASSVTGEDYNEQFF.

The J gene is TRBJ2-1, the V gene TRBV7-7, with D perhaps matching TRBD2 (7 bases). The germline V gene encodes CDR1 SSHAT and CDR2 FNYEAQ (reference sequence). The CDR3 consists of 15 residues. The ends were cut back, 5 bases at V and 8 bases at J, with 19 bases in the middle. CDR3 nucleotides: TGTGCCAGCAGCCAACTAGCGTCCAAGGGGGATGAGCAGTTCTTC. Amino acids: CASSQLASKGDEQFF.

This clone has a handful of counts. The V call is TRBV3-1 (or the pseudogene TRBV3-2), the J call TRBJ2-7, with TRBD1 matching 8 bases. Germline CDR1 is LGHDT and CDR2 is YNNKEL (reference sequence). The junction had 3 bases not matched to a gene; V was cut back by 4 bases and J by 4 bases. The CDR3 length is 13 residues. CDR3 DNA: TGTGCCAGCAGCCCAGGGGGCGGGTACGAGCAGTACTTC. It encodes CASSPGGGYEQYF.

The count of this clone is one. The chain carries TRBV10-3 and TRBJ2-7; 11 nucleotides agree with TRBD2. V shed 2 bases, J shed 5 bases, and the junction held 5 bases outside the gene matches. CDR3 size: 15 residues. Germline CDR1 is ENHRY and CDR2 is SYGVKD. CDR3 region: CAISETSGRRHEQYF. In DNA, the CDR3 is TGTGCCATCAGTGAGACTAGCGGGAGACGCCACGAGCAGTACTTC.